Listed here are 32 T cell receptor beta chains from one sample, sequenced in a study of T cell repertoires in cytomegalovirus infection (dated by TCRdb to about 2019). These receptors lack a known antigen. The sample's treatment or condition label, in plain terms: in vitro stimulation with specific CMV peptide epitopes to enrich CMV-specific T cells. The reads were generated on an Illumina HiSeq 1500. Through fastp at Q25 and MiXCR, TCRdb rebuilt clones from the public reads, retaining in-frame beta chains. CDR3 protein sequences are deduplicated, and each keeps its most common genes and DNA. Recorded for this sample are around 770,000 distinct CDR3 sequences; about 28% of them occurred a single time. Of the sample, around 13% is held by the ten largest clones. Here the sequenced sample was cultured CD8+ T cells from PBMCs, taken from culture after CMV antigen stimulation. These receptors were obtained from a human donor in good health (CMV status not recorded). Some clones in this sample may be carry-over from other donors' samples.

This rearrangement joins TRBV19 to TRBJ1-5, with a tentative D call TRBD1 (5 bases). Looked up from germline, CDR1 is LNHDA and CDR2 is SQIVND (reference sequence). Trimming removed 6 bases from V and 4 bases from J, with 10 bases in between. The CDR3 contains 13 residues. In DNA, the CDR3 is TGTGCCAGTAGGACAGATATTAATCAGCCCCAGCATTTT. It specifies CASRTDINQPQHF.

The rearrangement joins TRBV11-1 to TRBJ1-1, with D uncertain. This CDR3 contains 17 residues. V was shortened by 4 bases and J by 0 bases, with 18 bases between the two germline ends. The germline gives CDR1 SGHAT, CDR2 FQDESV (reference sequence). The CDR3 reads CASSSSALGELNTEAFF. The DNA of the CDR3 is TGTGCCAGCAGCTCTAGCGCCCTCGGAGAGCTGAACACTGAAGCTTTCTTT.

Here the CDR3 DNA reads TGCAGTGCTAGCCGTCAGGGTGAATCCTACGAGCAGTACGTC. This sequence encodes CSASRQGESYEQYV. This chain connects TRBV20-1 to TRBJ2-7, with a weak D call TRBD1 (5 bases). This CDR3 spans 14 amino acids. CDR1 DFQATT and CDR2 SNEGSKA come from the germline V gene (reference sequence). V was cut by 3 bases and J by 1 base, with 13 bases left in between.

This rearrangement joins TRBV5-1 to TRBJ1-1; TRBD1 matches 7 bases. Germline CDR1 and CDR2: SGHRS and YFSETQ. Trimming cost V 3 bases and J 4 bases; bases outside gene matches: 6. This CDR3 is built from 14 residues. CDR3 loop: CASSYGTVPTEAFF. The CDR3 DNA follows: TGCGCCAGCAGCTACGGGACAGTACCCACTGAAGCTTTCTTT.

CDR3: CASSDGWRYF. DNA of the CDR3: TGTGCCAGCAGTGATGGGTGGCGCTACTTC. V usage is TRBV2 and J usage is TRBJ2-5; no clear D gene. The germline V gene has CDR1 SNHLY and CDR2 FYNNEI. CDR3 length: 10 residues. Trimming cost V 3 bases and J 14 bases, with 10 bases left between them.

This clonotype was seen only a few times. The chain couples TRBV12-3 or TRBV12-4 to TRBJ2-6, with D possibly being TRBD1 or TRBD2 (5 bases each). This CDR3 comprises 18 residues. The V end was cut by 6 bases, the J end by 0 bases, with 18 bases between. DNA for the CDR3: TGTGCCAGCAGGGCCGGGACGACTTATAGCTCTGGGGCCAACGTCCTGACTTTC. Translation gives CASRAGTTYSSGANVLTF.

Comments on this clonotype: Because it lacks the conserved phenylalanine or tryptophan at the end, this CDR3 is likely a read error. This rearrangement joins TRBV6-8 to TRBJ2-7; D is possibly TRBD2 (5 bases). Germline V CDR1 and CDR2: MNHGY, SAAAGT. The germline V and J ends were trimmed by 4 bases and 2 bases, with 12 bases remaining between them. The CDR3 contains 14 residues. CDR3 coding DNA: TGTGCCAGCAGTTTGTTAATCGGGACCTACGAGCAGTACTAC. It specifies CASSLLIGTYEQYY.

This clonotype was found a few times. V is TRBV2 and J is TRBJ1-1, with D hard to call. This CDR3 is 17 amino acids long. Trimming stripped 6 bases from V and 3 bases from J, with 23 bases between. Looked up from germline, CDR1 is SNHLY and CDR2 is FYNNEI. CDR3 nucleotide sequence: TGTGCCAGCAGCCGCCGCGGGATTGACGGCCCAGACACTGAAGCTTTCTTT. It is translated as CASSRRGIDGPDTEAFF.

The chain combines TRBV11-2 with TRBJ2-1; 7 bases line up with TRBD2. The CDR3 is made up of 15 amino acids. Losses at the gene ends were 5 bases for V and 3 bases for J; bases not matched to a gene: 7. Germline loops: CDR1 SGHAT, CDR2 FQNNGV. The CDR3 loop is CASSLLGGDYNEQFF. The DNA for the CDR3 is TGTGCCAGCAGCCTCCTTGGGGGGGACTACAATGAGCAGTTCTTC.

This clonotype was counted between two and nine times. The chain employs TRBV27 and TRBJ1-2, with D possibly being TRBD1 (5 bases). Germline V gives CDR1 MNHEY, CDR2 SMNVEV (reference sequence). This CDR3 has 14 residues. The V gene lost 1 base and the J gene lost 2 bases, with 8 bases spanning the gap. DNA for the CDR3: TGTGCCAGCAGTTTATACGGGGGGAACTATGGCTACACCTTC. This sequence encodes CASSLYGGNYGYTF.

The gene calls are TRBV7-9 and TRBJ1-4; tentatively, D is TRBD1 (6 bases). CDR3 size: 14 residues. Germline V gene lookup returns CDR1 SEHNR and CDR2 FQNEAQ (reference sequence). V lost 2 bases, J lost 8 bases, and 12 bases lay in between. For the CDR3, the DNA is TGTGCCAGCAGCTTAACGGGGGGCAGGGAAAAACTGTTTTTT. Residues: CASSLTGGREKLFF.

In regard to this clonotype: This could be a read error, since a much larger clone is one nucleotide away. The CDR3 nucleotides read TGTGCCAACAGCTTTCCGGCAGGTTATAGGAATTCACCCCTCCACTTT. This gives the protein CANSFPAGYRNSPLHF. The chain combines TRBV7-2 with TRBJ1-6; D gene uncertain. CDR3 length: 16 residues. CDR1 and CDR2 (germline): SGHTA, FQGNSA.

The CDR3 sequence: CASSYSMERKQETQYF. The CDR3 region has the DNA TGTGCCAGCAGTTACTCAATGGAGCGTAAGCAAGAGACCCAGTACTTC. This chain uses TRBV6-5 with TRBJ2-5; no reliable D call. CDR1 and CDR2 (germline): MNHEY, SVGAGI. CDR3 length equals 16 residues. V was cut by 0 bases and J by 2 bases, with 13 bases left in between.

The chain couples TRBV29-1 to TRBJ2-4; 10 positions match TRBD2. CDR3 size: 17 residues. Germline trimming cut 4 bases from V and 0 bases from J; bases unmatched to any gene: 9. Germline V gives CDR1 SQVTM, CDR2 ANQGSEA. The CDR3 here is CSVVASGGKVAKNIQYF. In nucleotides, the CDR3 is TGCAGCGTTGTGGCTAGCGGGGGAAAAGTAGCCAAAAACATTCAGTACTTC.

This clonotype was observed a few times. This chain joins TRBV15 and TRBJ2-3, with 7 bases identical to TRBD1. Germline V lookup: CDR1 LNHNV, CDR2 YYDKDF (reference sequence). Trimming cost V 1 base and J 3 bases; bases outside gene matches: 1. There are 14 residues in the CDR3. CDR3 sequence: CATSRGQGTDTQYF. CDR3 DNA: TGTGCCACCAGCAGAGGACAGGGAACAGATACGCAGTATTTT.

This clonotype showed up just a few times. The chain recombines TRBV19 with TRBJ1-3; D perhaps matches TRBD1 (5 bases). CDR3 length: 14 residues. V lost 8 bases to trimming and J lost 0 bases, with 11 bases between them. Germline assignment: CDR1 LNHDA and CDR2 SQIVND (reference sequence). The CDR3 DNA reads TGTGCCAGTGACTCAGGGAGCTCTGGAAACACCATATATTTT. This translates into CASDSGSSGNTIYF.

This clonotype was recorded at least ten times. The chain joins TRBV7-2 to TRBJ2-3; tentative D call: TRBD2 (7 bases). From germline, CDR1 is SGHTA and CDR2 FQGNSA. The length of the CDR3 is 15 residues. V was shortened by 2 bases and J by 6 bases, with 15 bases between the two germline ends. The CDR3 coding sequence is TGTGCCAGCAGCTTAAACCTCGCGGGGGCTGATACGCAGTATTTT. Amino acid sequence: CASSLNLAGADTQYF.

The rearrangement links TRBV6-5 to TRBJ2-5; tentative D call: TRBD1 (5 bases). V gave up 4 bases and J gave up 4 bases, with 19 bases separating them. The CDR3 spans 16 residues. Germline CDR1 MNHEY, CDR2 SVGAGI. The CDR3 bases are TGTGCCAGCAGTTTCGTCCCAGGGAAATCGGGAGAGACCCAGTACTTC. It yields the protein CASSFVPGKSGETQYF.

The DNA of the CDR3 is TGTGCCAGCGGACATCGACAGGTGAACACTGAAGCTTTCTTT. It yields the protein CASGHRQVNTEAFF. The rearrangement joins TRBV6-6 to TRBJ1-1, with D perhaps matching TRBD1 (6 bases). The CDR3 sequence is 14 residues long. Germline V CDR1 and CDR2: MNHNY, SVGAGI (reference sequence). V lost 8 bases to trimming and J lost 0 bases, with 13 bases between them.

The rearrangement joins TRBV19 to TRBJ2-1; 10 bases map to TRBD2. This CDR3 has 15 amino acids. The V segment lost 6 bases and the J segment 8 bases; nucleotides outside the gene matches: 10. The V gene's germline CDR1 is LNHDA and CDR2 SQIVND (reference sequence). The CDR3 nucleotides are TGTGCCAGTAGGACCGGGACTAGCGAGCTAGATGAGCAGTTCTTC. The encoded protein is CASRTGTSELDEQFF.

In its sample, this clonotype was seen many times. This chain joins TRBV7-6 and TRBJ2-5, with 11 bases that match TRBD2. The V gene end was trimmed by 5 bases and the J gene end by 5 bases; junction bases not matched to a gene: 13. The germline V gene encodes CDR1 SGHVS and CDR2 FNYEAQ. This CDR3 is 17 amino acids long. For the CDR3, the DNA is TGTGCCAGCAGCCCAGGGACTAGCGGTGGGACAAGGGAGACCCAGTACTTC. This translates into CASSPGTSGGTRETQYF.

This chain connects TRBV12-3 or TRBV12-4 to TRBJ2-3, with 10 bases matching TRBD2. This CDR3 is 18 amino acids long. Trimming removed 4 bases from V and 6 bases from J; junction bases left unmatched: 16. CDR3 amino acids: CASSSGGVAGGPTDTQYF. The CDR3 DNA follows: TGTGCCAGCAGTTCCGGGGGGGTAGCGGGGGGCCCAACGGATACGCAGTATTTT.

In its sample, this clonotype was seen once. The V and J genes are TRBV19 and TRBJ1-1, with no clear D. The V and J ends lost 11 bases and 2 bases respectively, with 9 bases between them. Germline loops: CDR1 LNHDA, CDR2 SQIVND (reference sequence). The CDR3 covers 11 residues. CDR3 protein: CAGERNTEAFF. In DNA form, the CDR3 reads TGTGCCGGTGAACGTAACACTGAAGCTTTCTTT.

The chain links TRBV5-4 to TRBJ2-1, with D unresolved. The CDR3 sequence is 13 residues long. Trimming left V 7 bases short and J 5 bases short, with 13 bases between. Germline V gives CDR1 SGHNT, CDR2 YYREEE (reference sequence). The CDR3 DNA reads TGTGCCAGCGGGCCGACGAGTGACAATGAGCAGTTCTTC. Its protein product is CASGPTSDNEQFF.

The CDR3 sequence is CASSLNSGGTYEQYF. The CDR3 coding sequence is TGTGCCAGCAGTTTAAATAGCGGGGGAACCTACGAGCAGTACTTC. The chain links TRBV27 to TRBJ2-7; 9 nucleotides line up with TRBD2. Looked up from germline, CDR1 is MNHEY and CDR2 is SMNVEV (reference sequence). CDR3 length: 15 residues. V shed 2 bases, J shed 2 bases, and the junction held 4 bases outside the gene matches.

This clonotype was seen a handful of times. The genes are TRBV7-2 and TRBJ2-1, with a tentative D call TRBD2 (7 bases). The germline CDR1 and CDR2 sequences are SGHTA and FQGNSA. This CDR3 has 17 amino acids. Trimming took off 3 bases at V and 4 bases at J, with 19 bases between the two ends. The CDR3: CASSFVSVGGPYNEQFF. The CDR3 coding sequence is TGTGCCAGCAGCTTCGTCAGTGTGGGGGGGCCTTACAATGAGCAGTTCTTC. The full variable domain, completed using reference TRBV7-2 and TRBJ2-1, is GAGVSQSPSNKVTEKGKDVELRCDPISGHTALYWYRQSLGQGLEFLIYFQGNSAPDKSGLPSDRFSAERTGGSVSTLTIQRTQQEDSAVYLCASSFVSVGGPYNEQFFGPGTRLTVL.

This clonotype appeared once. The gene calls are TRBV15 and TRBJ2-5; TRBD2 matches 10 bases. The CDR3 length is 14 residues. Germline trimming cut 5 bases from V and 2 bases from J; bases unmatched to any gene: 2. Germline loops: CDR1 LNHNV, CDR2 YYDKDF (reference sequence). In DNA form, the CDR3 reads TGTGCCACCAGCGGTAGCGGGGGGCAAGAGACCCAGTACTTC. Its translation is CATSGSGGQETQYF.

J is TRBJ1-5 and V is TRBV24-1, with 7 bases lining up with TRBD1. This CDR3 comprises 13 residues. The junction had 1 base not matched to a gene; V was cut back by 3 bases and J by 6 bases. The germline CDR1 and CDR2 sequences are KGHDR and SFDVKD. The CDR3 sequence is CATSDRTGQPQHF. In DNA, the CDR3 is TGTGCCACCAGTGATCGGACAGGTCAGCCCCAGCATTTT.

This clonotype was detected ten times or more. This chain uses TRBV12-3 or TRBV12-4 with TRBJ1-4; 7 nucleotides match TRBD1. The ends lost 5 bases at V and 6 bases at J; junction bases unmatched: 0. This CDR3 has 12 residues. The CDR3 coding sequence is TGTGCCAGCAGTACAGGGGATGAAAAACTGTTTTTT. It specifies CASSTGDEKLFF.

V and J are TRBV27 and TRBJ2-1, with 7 bases fitting TRBD1. The CDR3 covers 18 residues. Germline V gives CDR1 MNHEY, CDR2 SMNVEV (reference sequence). The V and J ends lost 0 bases and 7 bases, in that order; junction bases with no gene match: 15. The CDR3 region has the DNA TGTGCCAGCAGTTTATCGATGGGGACAGCCGGGGTGGGGAATGAGCAGTTCTTC. The encoded protein is CASSLSMGTAGVGNEQFF.

This clonotype was picked up a small number of times. The chain is built from TRBV5-5 and TRBJ2-7; no definite D call. The ends were cut back, 0 bases at V and 3 bases at J, with 13 bases in the middle. The CDR3 is made up of 15 amino acids. Germline V gives CDR1 SGHKS, CDR2 YYEKEE (reference sequence). CDR3 DNA sequence: TGTGCCAGCAGCTTGGAGGGCAGCCCCAACTACGAGCAGTACTTC. It codes for CASSLEGSPNYEQYF.

The chain recombines TRBV5-6 with TRBJ1-4; a possible D gene is TRBD1 (5 bases). This CDR3 comprises 14 residues. Trimming removed 4 bases from V and 3 bases from J, with 10 bases in between. The germline V gene encodes CDR1 SGHDT and CDR2 YYEEEE. CDR3 loop: CASSQGRPNEKLFF. CDR3 in DNA: TGTGCCAGCAGCCAGGGACGGCCTAATGAAAAACTGTTTTTT.